The 28 T cell receptor beta chains below come from one sample, sequenced in a study of shared clonotypes between healthy human individuals. Only in-frame clones appear in the TCRdb table, and some are missing; sequencing was by immunoSEQ multiplex PCR. The sample has under 2,000,000 clones, around 96% seen once. It was CD45RO-negative cells, positively selected for CCR7, that made up naive CD8 cells, with terminally differentiated effector memory CD45RA+ cells excluded. Sequenced material: naive CD8+ T cells sorted from blood. Every receptor here comes from a man aged 18 to 35 in good health.

As to this clone: One end of the junction fails to match germline, which may point to a read error. CDR3 protein: CASSPPGQGALRYGYTF. The DNA of the CDR3 is TGTGCCAGCTCGCCACCGGGACAGGGGGCGCTTCGGTATGGCTACACCTTC. This chain joins TRBV18 and TRBJ1-2; 12 bases line up with TRBD1. The CDR3 totals 17 residues. Per germline, CDR1 KGHSH and CDR2 LQKENI.

The chain recombines TRBV11-3 with TRBJ2-1; a weak D match, TRBD1 (7 bases). Germline V lookup: CDR1 SGHNT, CDR2 YENEEA. Trimming stripped 5 bases from V and 3 bases from J, with 11 bases between. The CDR3 sequence is 14 residues long. The DNA of the CDR3 is TGTGCCAGCAGCCAGGGGGGTGGCTACAATGAGCAGTTCTTC. Translation gives CASSQGGGYNEQFF.

The chain couples TRBV27 to TRBJ2-1, with 8 bases matching TRBD1. Trimming took 6 bases from V and 7 from J; bases not matched to a gene: 11. Germline V CDR1 and CDR2: MNHEY, SMNVEV (reference sequence). There are 15 residues in the CDR3. CDR3 sequence reads: CASSHLGQGTNEQFF. The CDR3 nucleotides are TGTGCCAGCAGCCATTTAGGACAGGGAACAAATGAGCAGTTCTTC.

The chain couples TRBV9 to TRBJ1-1; 10 bases agree with TRBD1. J lost 7 bases, V lost 3 bases, and 12 bases had no gene match. Germline CDR1 reads SGDLS; CDR2 reads YYNGEE. This CDR3 has 16 residues. Here the CDR3 DNA reads TGTGCCAGCAGCGAGGGACAGGGGAGATCGGGGGGTGAAGCTTTCTTT. Translating it yields CASSEGQGRSGGEAFF. Full variable domain (missing parts from reference TRBV9 and TRBJ1-1): DSGVTQTPKHLITATGQRVTLRCSPRSGDLSVYWYQQSLDQGLQFLIQYYNGEERAKGNILERFSAQQFPDLHSELNLSSLELGDSALYFCASSEGQGRSGGEAFFGQGTRLTVV.

This clone was counted once. The CDR3 DNA reads as TGTGCCAGCAGCTCCGTAGCTGAAGCTTTCTTT. This codes for CASSSVAEAFF. The chain links TRBV7-9 to TRBJ1-1; D unresolved. Between the trimmed V and J ends, which lost 4 bases and 6 bases, there was a span of 6 bases. Germline values: CDR1 SEHNR, CDR2 FQNEAQ (reference sequence). This CDR3 is built from 11 residues.

The chain couples TRBV5-1 to TRBJ1-1; 9 bases map to TRBD1. Trimming removed 4 bases from V and 1 base from J; junction bases left unmatched: 5. Germline CDR1 is SGHRS and CDR2 is YFSETQ. The CDR3 has 15 amino acids. The CDR3 here is CASSPGQGQNTEAFF. In DNA form, the CDR3 reads TGCGCCAGCAGCCCCGGACAGGGGCAGAACACTGAAGCTTTCTTT. The full variable domain, completed using reference TRBV5-1 and TRBJ1-1, is KAGVTQTPRYLIKTRGQQVTLSCSPISGHRSVSWYQQTPGQGLQFLFEYFSETQRNKGNFPGRFSGRQFSNSRSEMNVSTLELGDSALYLCASSPGQGQNTEAFFGQGTRLTVV.

The rearrangement links TRBV4-1 to TRBJ2-1, with 14 bases that match TRBD2. Germline V gene lookup returns CDR1 MGHRA and CDR2 YSYEKL. CDR3 length: 19 residues. The V gene end was trimmed by 0 bases and the J gene end by 5 bases; junction bases not matched to a gene: 9. The CDR3, as DNA: TGCGCCAGCAGCCAAGAATTGGGACTAGCGGGAGCATCGGACAATGAGCAGTTCTTC. This translates into CASSQELGLAGASDNEQFF.

The J gene is TRBJ1-1, the V gene TRBV30, with 7 bases identical to TRBD1. The V and J ends lost 5 bases and 9 bases, in that order; junction bases with no gene match: 12. Germline V CDR1 and CDR2: GTSNPN, SVGIG (reference sequence). There are 13 residues in the CDR3. DNA of the CDR3: TGTGCCTGGGACACAGGGGCCAAAACCCAAGCTTTCTTT. Encoded protein: CAWDTGAKTQAFF.

Regarding this clone: The sample holds other DNA sequences that translate to the same CDR3. The J gene is TRBJ2-7, the V gene TRBV28; D unclear. The CDR3 is 13 residues long. Germline V CDR1 and CDR2: MDHEN, SYDVKM. V shed 3 bases and J shed 0 bases, with 6 bases lying between them. The CDR3, as DNA: TGTGCCAGCAGTTTGCAGGACTCCTACGAGCAGTACTTC. Its translation: CASSLQDSYEQYF.

The chain joins TRBV5-4 to TRBJ1-5; no definite D call. The CDR3 covers 13 residues. Germline V CDR1 and CDR2: SGHNT, YYREEE (reference sequence). V was trimmed by 5 bases and J by 0 bases, leaving 6 bases between them. The CDR3 spells CASSADSNQPQHF. The CDR3 DNA follows: TGTGCCAGCAGTGCAGATAGCAATCAGCCCCAGCATTTT.

The chain has TRBV7-6 and TRBJ1-1; TRBD1 matches at 8 bases. V lost 5 bases, J lost 7 bases, and 9 bases stayed unmatched. Per the germline V gene, CDR1 is SGHVS and CDR2 is FNYEAQ. The CDR3 consists of 14 residues. The CDR3 spells CASSAPGQVFEAFF. The DNA for the CDR3 is TGTGCCAGCAGCGCCCCGGGACAGGTGTTTGAAGCTTTCTTT. Full variable domain (remainder filled in from reference TRBV7-6 and TRBJ1-1): GAGVSQSPRYKVTKRGQDVALRCDPISGHVSLYWYRQALGQGPEFLTYFNYEAQQDKSGLPNDRFSAERPEGSISTLTIQRTEQRDSAMYRCASSAPGQVFEAFFGQGTRLTVV.

The gene calls are TRBV9 and TRBJ2-1; 7 positions agree with TRBD2. CDR3 length: 14 amino acids. The germline V gene encodes CDR1 SGDLS and CDR2 YYNGEE. J lost 8 bases, V lost 4 bases, and 9 bases had no gene match. CDR3 coding DNA: TGTGCCAGCAGCACTGACACTAGCGTCGATGAGCAGTTCTTC. Amino acids: CASSTDTSVDEQFF.

The chain couples TRBV27 to TRBJ2-5, with a possible D match to TRBD2 (6 bases). The CDR3 extends over 16 amino acids. Germline V gene lookup returns CDR1 MNHEY and CDR2 SMNVEV (reference sequence). Deletions cut 5 bases from V and 2 bases from J, with 18 bases between. CDR3 protein: CASSPRLVRGQETQYF. CDR3 nucleotide sequence: TGTGCCAGCAGTCCCAGACTAGTCCGTGGGCAAGAGACCCAGTACTTC.

The V gene is TRBV11-3, the J gene TRBJ2-1; no firm D call. Germline CDR1 is SGHNT and CDR2 is YENEEA. The CDR3 runs to 13 residues. V shed 6 bases and J shed 0 bases, with 6 bases lying between them. The CDR3 loop is CASSDGSYNEQFF. CDR3 bases: TGTGCCAGCAGTGACGGCTCCTACAATGAGCAGTTCTTC.

This clone was detected only once. The chain links TRBV7-9 to TRBJ2-1; the D gene is possibly TRBD1 (5 bases). The CDR3 has 15 amino acids. Trimming cost V 3 bases and J 8 bases, with 17 bases left between them. The germline V gene encodes CDR1 SEHNR and CDR2 FQNEAQ (reference sequence). DNA for the CDR3: TGTGCCAGCAGCTTTCCCGACAGTCCTTTCGATGAGCAGTTCTTC. Residues: CASSFPDSPFDEQFF.

Notes on this clone: This sample also contains other DNA sequences that code for the same CDR3. This chain links TRBV10-3 with TRBJ2-7, with D possibly being TRBD1 (5 bases). Looked up from germline, CDR1 is ENHRY and CDR2 is SYGVKD. V gave up 4 bases and J gave up 1 base, with 8 bases separating them. The CDR3 sequence is 13 residues long. CDR3: CAISGQGSYEQYF. CDR3 nucleotides: TGTGCCATCAGTGGTCAGGGTTCCTACGAGCAGTACTTC.

This clone was picked up one time. The chain employs TRBV7-2 and TRBJ2-6; possible D gene TRBD1, 6 bases. From germline, CDR1 is SGHTA and CDR2 FQGNSA. Between the trimmed V and J ends, which lost 2 bases and 3 bases, there was a span of 11 bases. The CDR3 is made up of 16 amino acids. As DNA, the CDR3 is TGTGCCAGCAGCTTAATCCCAGGGGTTGGGGCCAACGTCCTGACTTTC. Protein product: CASSLIPGVGANVLTF.

The chain links TRBV19 to TRBJ1-2; 7 positions agree with TRBD1. This CDR3 is built from 14 residues. CDR1 is LNHDA and CDR2 is SQIVND in the germline V gene (reference sequence). V shed 10 bases, J shed 5 bases, and the junction held 13 bases outside the gene matches. CDR3 region: CATSVLEGAYGYTF. The CDR3 DNA is TGTGCCACCTCGGTATTGGAGGGGGCTTATGGCTACACCTTC.

V usage is TRBV28 and J usage is TRBJ2-3; D is uncertain. V was trimmed by 3 bases and J by 5 bases, leaving 6 bases between them. This CDR3 comprises 12 residues. Germline loops: CDR1 MDHEN, CDR2 SYDVKM. In DNA, the CDR3 is TGTGCCAGCAGTTTCTGGGTAGATACGCAGTATTTT. The encoded protein is CASSFWVDTQYF. Complete variable domain (other parts from reference TRBV28 and TRBJ2-3): DVKVTQSSRYLVKRTGEKVFLECVQDMDHENMFWYRQDPGLGLRLIYFSYDVKMKEKGDIPEGYSVSREKKERFSLILESASTNQTSMYLCASSFWVDTQYFGPGTRLTVL.

The genes are TRBV4-3 and TRBJ2-5; TRBD1 is a possible D gene (6 bases). Germline assignment: CDR1 LGHNA and CDR2 YSLEER. The CDR3 consists of 14 residues. The ends were cut back, 4 bases at V and 2 bases at J, with 11 bases in the middle. CDR3 amino acids: CASSRKGQQETQYF. The CDR3 region has the DNA TGCGCCAGCAGCCGAAAGGGACAACAAGAGACCCAGTACTTC.

The chain combines TRBV7-3 with TRBJ2-2; D is uncertain. CDR3 length equals 16 residues. Per the germline V gene, CDR1 is SGHTA and CDR2 is FQGTGA. V was shortened by 5 bases and J by 4 bases, with 17 bases between the two germline ends. The DNA for the CDR3 is TGTGCCAGCAGCACCCGGGCCGAAATGGGCACCGGGGAGCTGTTTTTT. Its translation is CASSTRAEMGTGELFF.

This clone was counted a single time. V usage is TRBV7-9 and J usage is TRBJ1-4; D may be TRBD1 (5 bases). The germline gives CDR1 SEHNR, CDR2 FQNEAQ (reference sequence). Trimming shortened V by 5 bases and J by 14 bases, and 24 bases separated the two germline ends. This CDR3 spans 15 amino acids. This CDR3 is CASSPPGTDKAPLFF. The CDR3 DNA sequence: TGTGCCAGCAGCCCCCCCGGGACGGATAAAGCCCCTCTGTTTTTT.

The chain carries TRBV7-9 and TRBJ2-1; TRBD2 agrees at 11 bases. Looked up from germline, CDR1 is SEHNR and CDR2 is FQNEAQ (reference sequence). The junction had 9 bases not matched to a gene; V was cut back by 1 base and J by 10 bases. This CDR3 spans 16 amino acids. Written as DNA, the CDR3 is TGTGCCAGCAGCTTAGAGGGGTTAGCGGGAGGGGTAGAGCAGTTCTTC. Protein: CASSLEGLAGGVEQFF.

V gene TRBV5-4 combines with J gene TRBJ1-2; 8 bases align to TRBD1. The CDR3 spans 15 residues. V lost 2 bases and J lost 4; bases outside the gene matches: 7. Germline CDR1 and CDR2: SGHNT and YYREEE (reference sequence). This chain's CDR3 is CASSFQGAVGYGYTF. The DNA for the CDR3 is TGTGCCAGCAGCTTCCAGGGGGCGGTTGGCTATGGCTACACCTTC.

In regard to this clone: The same CDR3 can be traced to other DNA sequences in this sample. The chain recombines TRBV9 with TRBJ2-7, with no clear D. Germline assignment: CDR1 SGDLS and CDR2 YYNGEE. The V end was cut by 2 bases, the J end by 1 base, with 10 bases between. This CDR3 contains 14 residues. The chain's CDR3 is CASSVGVGSYEQYF. The CDR3, as DNA: TGTGCCAGCAGCGTCGGAGTGGGGTCCTACGAGCAGTACTTC.

This clone was picked up one time. The chain couples TRBV4-1 to TRBJ2-7; 12 nucleotides line up with TRBD2. The V gene's germline CDR1 is MGHRA and CDR2 YSYEKL. V trimming: 4 bases; J trimming: 0 bases; junction bases outside the gene matches: 7. The CDR3 is 17 residues long. This CDR3 reads CASSPRLAGVSSYEQYF. In nucleotides, the CDR3 is TGCGCCAGCAGCCCTAGACTAGCGGGAGTGAGCTCCTACGAGCAGTACTTC.

The chain uses TRBV11-2 and TRBJ1-1; D gene ambiguous. The CDR3 extends over 15 amino acids. Germline CDR1 is SGHAT and CDR2 is FQNNGV. V lost 5 bases and J lost 3, with 16 bases in between. The CDR3 DNA reads TGTGCCAGCAGCCCCTCCGTGAGGAGGGACACTGAAGCTTTCTTT. Its protein is CASSPSVRRDTEAFF.

CDR3 in DNA: TGTGCCAGCAGCGTGGGCGCCCTCAACACTGAAGCTTTCTTT. It translates to CASSVGALNTEAFF. The chain joins TRBV9 to TRBJ1-1; D is uncertain. The V end lost 2 bases, the J end lost 2 bases, and 10 bases lay between the germline ends. The CDR3 totals 14 residues. Germline assignment: CDR1 SGDLS and CDR2 YYNGEE.